Below are 9 T cell receptor beta chains sequenced from a single sample in a study of Ad26.COV2.S vaccination and SARS-CoV-2 variants. Indicated treatment: 15 to 20 received Ad26.COV2.S at low or high dose, single or two shots; roughly five received placebo; per-sample allocation not given. Samples were taken on day 63 after the first vaccine or placebo injection. The repertoire was sequenced with immunoSEQ multiplex PCR; TCRdb's copy has only in-frame clones and lacks some. This table holds about 350,000 clones, about 89% found once. The input for sequencing was peripheral blood, taken in a trial of Ad26.COV2.S vaccine versus placebo. The source of these receptors is a person between 18 and 60 years old who received the Ad26.COV2.S COVID-19 vaccine or a placebo.

The V and J genes are TRBV9 and TRBJ1-4; 9 positions agree with TRBD1. The CDR3 spans 14 residues. From germline, CDR1 is SGDLS and CDR2 YYNGEE. The V gene end was trimmed by 5 bases and the J gene end by 4 bases; junction bases not matched to a gene: 3. The CDR3 sequence: CASSPTGGNEKLFF. The CDR3 DNA is TGTGCCAGCAGTCCGACAGGGGGTAATGAAAAACTGTTTTTT.

The chain carries TRBV7-9 and TRBJ2-3, with 10 bases identical to TRBD1. The V and J ends lost 3 bases and 3 bases, in that order; junction bases with no gene match: 0. From germline, CDR1 is SEHNR and CDR2 FQNEAQ (reference sequence). The CDR3 spans 14 residues. CDR3 amino acids: CASSLDRGTDTQYF. In DNA, the CDR3 is TGTGCCAGCAGCTTGGACAGGGGGACAGATACGCAGTATTTT.

This rearrangement joins TRBV28 to TRBJ2-3; 9 bases are a match to TRBD2. The CDR3 has 17 amino acids. After removal of 2 bases from V and 6 bases from J, the junction contained 12 bases not matched to a gene. CDR1 is MDHEN, CDR2 SYDVKM, per germline. The CDR3 is CASSLLGSGGLGDTQYF. DNA of the CDR3: TGTGCCAGCAGTTTACTTGGTAGCGGGGGACTAGGGGATACGCAGTATTTT.

The gene calls are TRBV6-2 or TRBV6-3 and TRBJ2-7; D gene unclear. Germline values: CDR1 MNHEY, CDR2 SVGEGT. This CDR3 contains 14 residues. V dropped 4 bases and J dropped 5 bases, with 15 bases sitting between them. DNA of the CDR3: TGTGCCAGCAGTTCCAACTATAATCGGGACGAGCAGTACTTC. The encoded protein is CASSSNYNRDEQYF.

With respect to this clone: The junction does not match germline at one end; this may be a read error. The chain links TRBV2 to TRBJ1-1, with no clear D. This CDR3 is 16 amino acids long. CDR1 is SNHLY and CDR2 is FYNNEI in the germline V gene. The DNA of the CDR3 is TGTGCCAGCAGTGAAGCAGAGGTACAGAGGAACGCTGAAGCTTTCTTT. Translation gives CASSEAEVQRNAEAFF.

J is TRBJ2-1 and V is TRBV28; perhaps TRBD2 as D (6 bases). The CDR3 totals 15 residues. V lost 5 bases to trimming and J lost 4 bases, with 15 bases between them. Germline V gene data show CDR1 as MDHEN and CDR2 as SYDVKM. The CDR3 bases are TGTGCCAGCAGTACCTTTGGAGGGCTTTACAATGAGCAGTTCTTC. Amino acids: CASSTFGGLYNEQFF.

The chain employs TRBV9 and TRBJ2-2; D gene unclear. The CDR3 consists of 14 residues. Trimming stripped 1 base from V and 4 bases from J, with 8 bases between. Germline loops: CDR1 SGDLS, CDR2 YYNGEE. The CDR3 nucleotides are TGTGCCAGCAGCGTATTGACGAGCACCGGGGAGCTGTTTTTT. The encoded protein is CASSVLTSTGELFF.

This sequence joins TRBV9 and TRBJ2-1, with 9 bases aligning to TRBD1. Germline V gene lookup returns CDR1 SGDLS and CDR2 YYNGEE. This CDR3 spans 17 amino acids. V was pared by 0 bases and J by 0 bases, with 4 bases of the junction left unmatched. The CDR3 nucleotides are TGTGCCAGCAGCGTAGCCACAGGGGGCAGCTCCTACAATGAGCAGTTCTTC. Translating gives CASSVATGGSSYNEQFF.

V usage is TRBV14 and J usage is TRBJ2-3; D possibly corresponds to TRBD2 (6 bases). CDR3 size: 15 residues. Germline V lookup: CDR1 SGHDN, CDR2 FVKESK. Trimming removed 4 bases at V and 8 bases at J, with 19 bases between. DNA of the CDR3: TGTGCCAGCAGCCCAGAGGGGAGGCTAGTCGGTACGCAGTATTTT. Encoded protein: CASSPEGRLVGTQYF.